The source of this T cell receptor (beta chain) is a study of blood T cell repertoires in COVID-19. The overall study: In each case, the material was cDNA or gDNA derived from T cells, B-cell-depleted T cells, or PBMCs.

Data came from immunoSEQ multiplex PCR; TCRdb stores just in-frame clones and leaves some out. The sample includes 250,000 to 400,000 clones, about 87% of them seen just once. The CDR3 is 16 residues long. The V and J ends lost 1 base and 3 bases respectively, with 15 bases between them. Germline V CDR1 and CDR2: MDHEN, SYDVKM. The source material was peripheral blood. The chain is built from TRBV28 and TRBJ1-2; possible D gene TRBD1, 6 bases. This sequence originates from a woman under 40 with COVID-19, enrolled during active disease. CDR3 coding DNA: TGTGCCAGCAGTTTATTAAACCCGGCAGGGGACTATGGCTACACCTTC. This sequence encodes CASSLLNPAGDYGYTF.